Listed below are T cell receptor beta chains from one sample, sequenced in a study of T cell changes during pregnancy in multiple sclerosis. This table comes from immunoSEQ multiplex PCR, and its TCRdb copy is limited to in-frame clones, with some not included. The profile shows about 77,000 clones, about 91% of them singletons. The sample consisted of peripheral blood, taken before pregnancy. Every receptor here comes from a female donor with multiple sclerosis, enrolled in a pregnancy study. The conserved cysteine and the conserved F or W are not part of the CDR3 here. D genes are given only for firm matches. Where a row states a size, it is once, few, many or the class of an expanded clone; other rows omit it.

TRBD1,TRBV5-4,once,ASSFGQGKYAGELF
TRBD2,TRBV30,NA,AWSVLGGADEQF
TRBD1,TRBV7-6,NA,ASSRGQGGYEQY
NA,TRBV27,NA,ASSPLRGKEQF
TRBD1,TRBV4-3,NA,ASSQGVRGQDTIY